This TCR beta chain was sequenced in a study of OX40 agonist ivuxolimab in advanced cancers. Assay used: immunoSEQ multiplex PCR; TCRdb lists only in-frame clones, some missing. Among tens of thousands of clones listed, 80% to 95% were seen once. Blood specimens came from baseline, cycle 4 day 1, and cycle 7 day 1. The CDR3 covers 15 residues. Germline assignment: CDR1 SGHTA and CDR2 FQGNSA. V was clipped by 1 base and J by 1 base; unmatched bases: 4. This chain uses TRBV7-2 with TRBJ2-7; 7 nucleotides agree with TRBD2. The sample in question was CD4+ or CD8+ T cells sorted from blood, obtained in a trial of the OX40 agonist ivuxolimab. This sequence was found in an adult with an advanced solid tumor such as melanoma, head and neck, liver or kidney cancer. The CDR3 nucleotides are TGTGCCAGCAGCTTAGGTCTAGCGGCATCCTACGAGCAGTACTTC. Its translation is CASSLGLAASYEQYF.